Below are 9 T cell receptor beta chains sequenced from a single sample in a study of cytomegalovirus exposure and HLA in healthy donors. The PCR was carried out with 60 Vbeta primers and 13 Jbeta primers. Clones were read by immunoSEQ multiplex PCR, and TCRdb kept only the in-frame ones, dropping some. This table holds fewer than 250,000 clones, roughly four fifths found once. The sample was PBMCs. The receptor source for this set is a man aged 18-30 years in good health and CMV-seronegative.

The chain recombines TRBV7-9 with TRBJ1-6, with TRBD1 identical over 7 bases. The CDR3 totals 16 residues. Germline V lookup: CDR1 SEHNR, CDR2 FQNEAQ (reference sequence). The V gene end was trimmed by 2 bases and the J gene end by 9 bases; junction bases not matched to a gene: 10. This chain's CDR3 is CASSLIGRQGGSPLHF. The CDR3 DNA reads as TGTGCCAGCAGCTTAATCGGAAGACAGGGTGGTTCACCCCTCCACTTT. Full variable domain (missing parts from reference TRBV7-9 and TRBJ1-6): DTGVSQNPRHKITKRGQNVTFRCDPISEHNRLYWYRQTLGQGPEFLTYFQNEAQLEKSRLLSDRFSAERPKGSFSTLEIQRTEQGDSAMYLCASSLIGRQGGSPLHFGNGTRLTVT.

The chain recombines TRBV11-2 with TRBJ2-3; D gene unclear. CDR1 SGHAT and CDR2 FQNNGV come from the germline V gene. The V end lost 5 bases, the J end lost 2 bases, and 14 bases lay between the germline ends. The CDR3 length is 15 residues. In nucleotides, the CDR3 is TGTGCCAGCAGCCGAGTTTACTACACCACAGATACGCAGTATTTT. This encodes CASSRVYYTTDTQYF. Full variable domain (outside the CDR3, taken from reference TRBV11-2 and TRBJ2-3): EAGVAQSPRYKIIEKRQSVAFWCNPISGHATLYWYQQILGQGPKLLIQFQNNGVVDDSQLPKDRFSAERLKGVDSTLKIQPAKLEDSAVYLCASSRVYYTTDTQYFGPGTRLTVL.

The CDR3, as DNA: TGTGCCAGCAGCCCGGGGAAGTACAATGAGCAGTTCTTC. As protein: CASSPGKYNEQFF. V gene TRBV6-4 combines with J gene TRBJ2-1; TRBD2 is a possible D gene (5 bases). V was trimmed by 6 bases and J by 4 bases, leaving 10 bases between them. The length of the CDR3 is 13 residues. The germline gives CDR1 MRHNA, CDR2 SNTAGT.

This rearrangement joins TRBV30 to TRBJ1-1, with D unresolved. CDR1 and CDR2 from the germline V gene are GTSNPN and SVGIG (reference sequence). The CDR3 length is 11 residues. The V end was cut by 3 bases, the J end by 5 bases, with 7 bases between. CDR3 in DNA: TGTGCCTGGAGCCTCGTGACTGAAGCTTTCTTT. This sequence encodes CAWSLVTEAFF.

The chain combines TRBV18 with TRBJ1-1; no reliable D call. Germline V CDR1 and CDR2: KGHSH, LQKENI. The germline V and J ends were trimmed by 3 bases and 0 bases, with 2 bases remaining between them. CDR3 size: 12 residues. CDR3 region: CASSPMNTEAFF. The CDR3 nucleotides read TGTGCCAGCTCACCCATGAACACTGAAGCTTTCTTT.

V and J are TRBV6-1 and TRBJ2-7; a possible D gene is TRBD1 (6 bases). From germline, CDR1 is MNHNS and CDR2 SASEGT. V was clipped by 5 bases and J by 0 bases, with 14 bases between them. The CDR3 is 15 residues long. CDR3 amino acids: CASSPWTESSYEQYF. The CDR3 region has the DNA TGTGCCAGCAGTCCATGGACAGAAAGCTCCTACGAGCAGTACTTC.

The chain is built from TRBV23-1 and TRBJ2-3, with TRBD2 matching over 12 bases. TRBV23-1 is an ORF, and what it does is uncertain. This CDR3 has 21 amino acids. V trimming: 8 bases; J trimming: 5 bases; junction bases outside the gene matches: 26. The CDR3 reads CASGPSGGGGASGGAGDTQYF. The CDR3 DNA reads TGCGCCAGCGGCCCCTCTGGCGGAGGGGGCGCTAGCGGGGGGGCCGGAGATACGCAGTATTTT.

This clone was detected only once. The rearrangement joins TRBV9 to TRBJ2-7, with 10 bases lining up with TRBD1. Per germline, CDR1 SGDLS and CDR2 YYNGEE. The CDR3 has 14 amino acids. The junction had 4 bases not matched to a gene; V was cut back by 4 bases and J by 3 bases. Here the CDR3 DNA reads TGTGCCAGCAGCCCCCGGACAGGGGGCTACGAGCAGTACTTC. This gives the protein CASSPRTGGYEQYF.

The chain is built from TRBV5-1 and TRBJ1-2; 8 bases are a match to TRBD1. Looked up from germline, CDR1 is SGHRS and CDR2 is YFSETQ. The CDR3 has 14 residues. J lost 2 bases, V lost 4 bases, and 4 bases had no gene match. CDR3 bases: TGCGCCAGCAGCCCGTGGACAGGGAACTATGGCTACACCTTC. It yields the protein CASSPWTGNYGYTF.